One and the same sample provided the 14 T cell receptor beta chains below, sequenced in a study of graft-versus-host responses after intestinal transplantation. Profiled with immunoSEQ multiplex PCR; TCRdb holds only in-frame clones, not every one. The sample has roughly 11,000 clones, just over 90% seen once. The time point is: postoperative day 105 after intestinal transplantation (dayNNNN = postoperative day). Sequencing used PBMCs, obtained 105 days after intestinal transplantation. Receptors originate from a human patient who received an intestinal transplant, so some T cells may come from the graft donor.

V is TRBV7-9 and J is TRBJ1-4, with a weak D call TRBD1 (5 bases). This CDR3 contains 14 residues. Germline V gives CDR1 SEHNR, CDR2 FQNEAQ (reference sequence). The germline V and J ends were trimmed by 5 bases and 4 bases, with 11 bases remaining between them. The CDR3 nucleotides are TGTGCCAGCAGCCCAGGGTGGCTTAATGAAAAACTGTTTTTT. This codes for CASSPGWLNEKLFF. The full variable domain, with the rest looked up from reference TRBV7-9 and TRBJ1-4, is DTGVSQNPRHKITKRGQNVTFRCDPISEHNRLYWYRQTLGQGPEFLTYFQNEAQLEKSRLLSDRFSAERPKGSFSTLEIQRTEQGDSAMYLCASSPGWLNEKLFFGSGTQLSVL.

This clone occurred a few times. The chain recombines TRBV6-5 with TRBJ1-1; D is unclear. Germline CDR1 is MNHEY and CDR2 is SVGAGI. V lost 10 bases to trimming and J lost 1 base, with 7 bases between them. This CDR3 is built from 11 residues. This chain's CDR3 is CATRENTEAFF. CDR3 coding DNA: TGTGCCACGCGAGAGAACACTGAAGCTTTCTTT.

This sequence joins TRBV25-1 and TRBJ2-1; D unclear. This CDR3 has 15 residues. Trimming removed 6 bases from V and 0 bases from J, with 12 bases in between. CDR1 is MGHDK and CDR2 is SYGVNS in the germline V gene. CDR3: CASSPGASSYNEQFF. In nucleotides, the CDR3 is TGTGCCAGCAGCCCAGGAGCGAGCTCCTACAATGAGCAGTTCTTC.

This chain uses TRBV13 with TRBJ2-7, with D possibly TRBD1 on 6 matching bases. Trimming cost V 1 base and J 6 bases, with 16 bases left between them. The CDR3 covers 15 residues. In germline, CDR1 is PRHDT, CDR2 FYEKMQ (reference sequence). The DNA of the CDR3 is TGTGCCAGCAGCTTAGAGGCTGGGGGCCACTGCGAGCAGTACTTC. Its protein is CASSLEAGGHCEQYF.

This chain links TRBV10-3 with TRBJ2-1; D is unresolved. Trimming took 5 bases from V and 4 from J, leaving 18 bases between them. The germline V gene has CDR1 ENHRY and CDR2 SYGVKD. The CDR3 has 16 amino acids. For the CDR3, the DNA is TGTGCCATCAGTACCCAAGGATACACCGATTACAATGAGCAGTTCTTC. Protein: CAISTQGYTDYNEQFF.

The rearrangement uses TRBV6-6 and TRBJ1-2, with TRBD1 identical over 12 bases. CDR3 length equals 15 residues. The V and J ends lost 5 bases and 5 bases, in that order; junction bases with no gene match: 6. The germline V gene has CDR1 MNHNY and CDR2 SVGAGI (reference sequence). CDR3 amino acids: CASSSPGQGAYGYTF. DNA for the CDR3: TGTGCCAGCAGTAGCCCGGGACAGGGGGCATATGGCTACACCTTC.

The chain couples TRBV19 to TRBJ2-5, with 12 bases aligning to TRBD2. The CDR3 totals 17 residues. Germline CDR1 is LNHDA and CDR2 is SQIVND (reference sequence). After removal of 4 bases from V and 4 bases from J, the junction contained 10 bases not matched to a gene. The CDR3, as DNA: TGTGCCAGTAGTACCCACGGACTAGCGGGATCGTTAGAGACCCAGTACTTC. Encoded protein: CASSTHGLAGSLETQYF.

This sequence joins TRBV4-2 and TRBJ2-7; 9 bases match TRBD2. From germline, CDR1 is LGHNA and CDR2 YNFKEQ. Unmatched junction bases numbered 4, after V lost 0 bases and J lost 1 base. This CDR3 is 16 amino acids long. The CDR3 loop reads CASSQDAAGGSYEQYF. In nucleotides, the CDR3 is TGTGCCAGCAGCCAAGATGCAGCGGGAGGTTCCTACGAGCAGTACTTC.

CDR3 nucleotide sequence: TGTGCCAGCAGTTACGGACCCACCAAGATGGGCGGCTACACCTTC. Amino acids: CASSYGPTKMGGYTF. The chain is built from TRBV6-6 and TRBJ1-2; D is ambiguous. This CDR3 comprises 15 residues. V was trimmed by 2 bases and J by 8 bases, leaving 18 bases between them. Germline assignment: CDR1 MNHNY and CDR2 SVGAGI (reference sequence).

The chain couples TRBV11-2 to TRBJ2-3; D perhaps matches TRBD2 (5 bases). The CDR3 loop spans 15 amino acids. Trimming removed 0 bases at V and 3 bases at J, with 10 bases between. CDR1 is SGHAT and CDR2 is FQNNGV in the germline V gene. The CDR3, as DNA: TGTGCCAGCAGCTTAGATCGGGGTTGGACAGATACGCAGTATTTT. As protein: CASSLDRGWTDTQYF.

CDR3 DNA: TGTGCCAGCAGCTTAATTCCAGGGCGAACTACCTATGGCTACACCTTC. It yields the protein CASSLIPGRTTYGYTF. This sequence joins TRBV7-9 and TRBJ1-2; possible D gene TRBD1, 5 bases. Germline lookup yields CDR1 SEHNR and CDR2 FQNEAQ (reference sequence). V was pared by 2 bases and J by 4 bases, with 17 bases between. CDR3 length: 16 amino acids.

The V call is TRBV5-1, the J call TRBJ1-6; D is ambiguous. V lost 0 bases, J lost 11 bases, and 12 bases lay in between. This CDR3 is built from 14 residues. Germline loops: CDR1 SGHRS, CDR2 YFSETQ. The CDR3 reads CASSLGWMETPLHF. The CDR3 DNA reads as TGCGCCAGCAGCTTGGGGTGGATGGAAACACCCCTCCACTTT.

The gene calls are TRBV5-1 and TRBJ1-1, with D perhaps matching TRBD1 (5 bases). V was clipped by 3 bases and J by 2 bases, with 14 bases between them. Germline V CDR1 and CDR2: SGHRS, YFSETQ. The CDR3 extends over 15 amino acids. The CDR3 DNA reads as TGCGCCAGCAGCTCTGAATGGGGGACTAACACTGAAGCTTTCTTT. Its protein product is CASSSEWGTNTEAFF.

The chain carries TRBV5-6 and TRBJ1-3; D is unclear. The CDR3 runs 15 residues. Per the germline V gene, CDR1 is SGHDT and CDR2 is YYEEEE. Trimming removed 0 bases from V and 4 bases from J, with 11 bases in between. CDR3 coding DNA: TGTGCCAGCAGCTTGGCCCCGGGGATAGGAAACACCATATATTTT. Translated, it gives CASSLAPGIGNTIYF. Variable domain in full (rest from reference TRBV5-6 and TRBJ1-3): DAGVTQSPTHLIKTRGQQVTLRCSPKSGHDTVSWYQQALGQGPQFIFQYYEEEERQRGNFPDRFSGHQFPNYSSELNVNALLLGDSALYLCASSLAPGIGNTIYFGEGSWLTVV.